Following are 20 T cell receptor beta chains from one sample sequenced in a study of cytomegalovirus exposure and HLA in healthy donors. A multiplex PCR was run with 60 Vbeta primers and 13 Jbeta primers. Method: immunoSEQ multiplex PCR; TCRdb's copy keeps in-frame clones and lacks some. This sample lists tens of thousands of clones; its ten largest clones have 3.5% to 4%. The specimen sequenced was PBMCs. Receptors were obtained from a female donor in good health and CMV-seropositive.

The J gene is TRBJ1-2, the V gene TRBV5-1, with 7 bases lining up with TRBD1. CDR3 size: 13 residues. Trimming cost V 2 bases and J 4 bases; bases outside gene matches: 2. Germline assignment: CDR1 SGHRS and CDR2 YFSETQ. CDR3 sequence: CASSLGTAYGYTF. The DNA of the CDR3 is TGCGCCAGCAGCTTAGGGACAGCCTATGGCTACACCTTC.

CDR3 protein: CASSLGDSLNSPLHF. CDR3 DNA: TGTGCCAGCAGCTTAGGGGACAGTCTTAATTCACCCCTCCACTTT. The gene calls are TRBV11-3 and TRBJ1-6; 7 nucleotides agree with TRBD1. The CDR3 is made up of 15 amino acids. The germline gives CDR1 SGHNT, CDR2 YENEEA. V lost 1 base to trimming and J lost 6 bases; unmatched junction nucleotides: 3. The variable domain in full, completed from reference TRBV11-3 and TRBJ1-6, reads EAGVVQSPRYKIIEKKQPVAFWCNPISGHNTLYWYLQNLGQGPELLIRYENEEAVDDSQLPKDRFSAERLKGVDSTLKIQPAELGDSAVYLCASSLGDSLNSPLHFGNGTRLTVT.

The CDR3 DNA reads TGTGCCAGCAGCGCCACAGGGGACGAGCAGTACTTC. This codes for CASSATGDEQYF. The chain couples TRBV7-9 to TRBJ2-7, with 7 bases aligning to TRBD1. Germline V gene data show CDR1 as SEHNR and CDR2 as FQNEAQ (reference sequence). The CDR3 covers 12 residues. J gave up 5 bases and V 5 bases, and 3 bases lay outside the gene matches.

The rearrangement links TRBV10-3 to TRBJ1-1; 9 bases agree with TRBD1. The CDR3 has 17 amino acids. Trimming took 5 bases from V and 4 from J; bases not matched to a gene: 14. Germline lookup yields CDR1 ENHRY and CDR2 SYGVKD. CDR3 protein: CAISLTGGGIRGTEAFF. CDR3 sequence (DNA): TGTGCCATCAGTTTGACAGGGGGAGGAATAAGGGGCACTGAAGCTTTCTTT.

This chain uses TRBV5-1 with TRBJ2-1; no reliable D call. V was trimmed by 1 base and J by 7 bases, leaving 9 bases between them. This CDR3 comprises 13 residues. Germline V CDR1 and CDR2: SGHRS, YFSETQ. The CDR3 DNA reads TGCGCCAGCAGCTTGTCCCCCCGTAATGAGCAGTTCTTC. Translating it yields CASSLSPRNEQFF.

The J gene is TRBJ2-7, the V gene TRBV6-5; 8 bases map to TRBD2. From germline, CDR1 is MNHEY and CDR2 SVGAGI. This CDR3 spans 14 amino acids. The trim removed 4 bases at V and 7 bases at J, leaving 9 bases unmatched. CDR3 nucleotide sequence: TGTGCCAGCAGTTCAACTAGCGGAAGTGTGGAGCAGTACTTC. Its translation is CASSSTSGSVEQYF.

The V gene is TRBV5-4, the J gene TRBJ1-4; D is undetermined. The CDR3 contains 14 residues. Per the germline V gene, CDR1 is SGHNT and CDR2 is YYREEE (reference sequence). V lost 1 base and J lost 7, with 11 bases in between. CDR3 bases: TGTGCCAGCAGCTTGTGGGAGGGTCGTGAAAAACTGTTTTTT. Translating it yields CASSLWEGREKLFF.

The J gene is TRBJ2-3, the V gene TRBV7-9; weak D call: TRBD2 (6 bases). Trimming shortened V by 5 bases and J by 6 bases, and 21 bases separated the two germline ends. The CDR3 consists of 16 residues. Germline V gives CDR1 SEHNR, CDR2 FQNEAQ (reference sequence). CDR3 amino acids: CASSRRATTAADTQYF. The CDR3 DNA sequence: TGTGCCAGCAGCCGGAGGGCCACCACCGCTGCCGATACGCAGTATTTT.

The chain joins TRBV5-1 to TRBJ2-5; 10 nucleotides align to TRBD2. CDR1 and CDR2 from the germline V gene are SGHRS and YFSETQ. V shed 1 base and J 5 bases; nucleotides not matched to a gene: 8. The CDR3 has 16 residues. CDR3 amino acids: CASSLNPSGSFETQYF. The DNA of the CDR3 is TGCGCCAGCAGCTTGAATCCTAGCGGGAGCTTTGAGACCCAGTACTTC.

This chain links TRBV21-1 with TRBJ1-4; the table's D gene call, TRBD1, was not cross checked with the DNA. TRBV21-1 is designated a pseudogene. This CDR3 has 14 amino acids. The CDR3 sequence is CASRYTGGMEKLFF. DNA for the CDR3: TGTGCCAGCAGATATACAGGGGGTATGGAAAAACTGTTTTTT.

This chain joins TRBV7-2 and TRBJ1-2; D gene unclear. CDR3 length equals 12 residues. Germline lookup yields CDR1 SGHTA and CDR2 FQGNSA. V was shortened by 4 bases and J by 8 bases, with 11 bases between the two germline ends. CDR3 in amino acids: CASSSYSRGYTF. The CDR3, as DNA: TGTGCCAGCAGCTCCTACAGCCGAGGCTACACCTTC.

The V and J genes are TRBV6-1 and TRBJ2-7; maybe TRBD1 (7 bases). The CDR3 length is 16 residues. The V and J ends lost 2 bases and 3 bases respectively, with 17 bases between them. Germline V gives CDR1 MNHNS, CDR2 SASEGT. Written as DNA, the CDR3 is TGTGCCAGCAGTGAAAGTCAGGGGGGCAGCTTCTACGAGCAGTACTTC. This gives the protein CASSESQGGSFYEQYF.

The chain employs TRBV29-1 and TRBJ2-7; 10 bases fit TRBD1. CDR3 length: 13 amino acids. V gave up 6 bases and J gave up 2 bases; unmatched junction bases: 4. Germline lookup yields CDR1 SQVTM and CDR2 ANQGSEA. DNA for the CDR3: TGCAGCGTGGGCGGGACAGGGGCCTACGAGCAGTACTTC. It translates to CSVGGTGAYEQYF.

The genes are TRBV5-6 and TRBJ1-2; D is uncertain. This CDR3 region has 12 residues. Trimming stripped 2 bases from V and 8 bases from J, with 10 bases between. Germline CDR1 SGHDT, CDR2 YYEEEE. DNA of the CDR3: TGTGCCAGCAGCTTTTGGGGAGGCGGCTACACCTTC. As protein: CASSFWGGGYTF.

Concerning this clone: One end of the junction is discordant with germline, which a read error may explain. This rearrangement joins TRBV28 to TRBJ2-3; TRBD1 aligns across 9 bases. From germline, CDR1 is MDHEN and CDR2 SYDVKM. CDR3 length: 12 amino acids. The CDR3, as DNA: TGTGCCAGCAGCTTTAACTACGGACAGGGGAGTTTT. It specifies CASSFNYGQGSF.

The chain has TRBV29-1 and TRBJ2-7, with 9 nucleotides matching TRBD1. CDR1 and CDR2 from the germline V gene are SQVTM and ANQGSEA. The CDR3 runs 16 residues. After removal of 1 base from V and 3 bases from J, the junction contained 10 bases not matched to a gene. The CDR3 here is CSVEGVPGQGHYEQYF. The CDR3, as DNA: TGCAGCGTTGAAGGGGTACCGGGACAGGGACACTACGAGCAGTACTTC.

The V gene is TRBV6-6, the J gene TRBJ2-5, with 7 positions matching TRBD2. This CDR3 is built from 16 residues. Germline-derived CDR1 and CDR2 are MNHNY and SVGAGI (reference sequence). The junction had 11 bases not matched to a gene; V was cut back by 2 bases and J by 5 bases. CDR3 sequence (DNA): TGTGCCAGCAGTTACGGGAATAGCGGGTCAGCGGAGACCCAGTACTTC. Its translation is CASSYGNSGSAETQYF.

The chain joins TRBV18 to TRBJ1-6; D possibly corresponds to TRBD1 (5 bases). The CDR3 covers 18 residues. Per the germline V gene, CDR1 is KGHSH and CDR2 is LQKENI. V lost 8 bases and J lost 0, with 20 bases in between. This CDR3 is CASLPVGGSGSYNSPLHF. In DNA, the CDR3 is TGTGCCAGCCTACCCGTGGGGGGATCTGGCTCCTATAATTCACCCCTCCACTTT.

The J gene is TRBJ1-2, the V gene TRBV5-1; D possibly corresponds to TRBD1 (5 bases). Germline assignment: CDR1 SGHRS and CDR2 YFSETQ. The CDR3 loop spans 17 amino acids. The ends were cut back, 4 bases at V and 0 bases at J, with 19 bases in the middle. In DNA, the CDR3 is TGCGCCAGCAGCCGTGGCGGGACCGCCCCTACTAACTATGGCTACACCTTC. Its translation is CASSRGGTAPTNYGYTF.

In DNA form, the CDR3 reads TGTGCCAGCAGCTTCTCAGCGGGAACCTATGGCTACACCTTC. Amino acid sequence: CASSFSAGTYGYTF. The V and J genes are TRBV11-3 and TRBJ1-2; no firm D call. This CDR3 region has 14 residues. Germline CDR1 and CDR2: SGHNT and YENEEA. Trimming left V 3 bases short and J 4 bases short, with 12 bases between.